This T cell receptor beta chain was recorded in a study of cytomegalovirus exposure and HLA in healthy donors. Both 60 Vbeta primers and 13 Jbeta primers went into the PCR. Clones were sequenced by immunoSEQ multiplex PCR, and TCRdb holds only the in-frame ones, with some missing. The sample lists 150,000 to 200,000 clones, roughly three quarters occurring once. Note on this clone: The antigen is not known.

Study-level findings and limits: Later genetic work tied a missense DCLRE1C variant to beta-chain V and J trimming. Later work found most CMV-associated TCR beta chains apparently HLA-restricted. Later, an analysis found that common viral pathogens appeared to be linked with several of the most significant clusters. Highly shared variants forming one cluster were likely a sequencing artifact.

The sequence came from a man aged 35-49 years in good health and CMV-seropositive. Material for sequencing was PBMCs.

CDR3 bases: TGTGCCAGCAGTTCCACAGGTGATACGCAGTATTTT. This codes for CASSSTGDTQYF. This chain uses TRBV27 with TRBJ2-3; D might be TRBD1 (5 bases). Trimming shortened V by 4 bases and J by 6 bases, and 8 bases separated the two germline ends. Per the germline V gene, CDR1 is MNHEY and CDR2 is SMNVEV (reference sequence). There are 12 residues in the CDR3.